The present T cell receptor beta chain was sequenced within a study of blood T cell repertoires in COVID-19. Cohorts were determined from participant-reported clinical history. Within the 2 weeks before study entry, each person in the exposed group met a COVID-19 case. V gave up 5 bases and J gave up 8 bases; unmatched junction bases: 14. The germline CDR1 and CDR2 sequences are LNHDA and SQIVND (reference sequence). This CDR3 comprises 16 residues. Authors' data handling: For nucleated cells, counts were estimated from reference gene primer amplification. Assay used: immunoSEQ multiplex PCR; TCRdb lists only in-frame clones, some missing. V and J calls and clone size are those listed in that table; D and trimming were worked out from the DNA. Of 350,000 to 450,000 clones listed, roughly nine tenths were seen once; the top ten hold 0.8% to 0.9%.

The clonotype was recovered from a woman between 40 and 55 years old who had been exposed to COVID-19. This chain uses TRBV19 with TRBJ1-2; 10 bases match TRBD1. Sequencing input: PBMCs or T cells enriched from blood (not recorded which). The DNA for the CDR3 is TGTGCCAGTAGTTACCTCTCGGGACAGGGGAATCTCGGCTACACCTTC. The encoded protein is CASSYLSGQGNLGYTF. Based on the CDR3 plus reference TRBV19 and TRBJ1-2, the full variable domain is DGGITQSPKYLFRKEGQNVTLSCEQNLNHDAMYWYRQDPGQGLRLIYYSQIVNDFQKGDIAEGYSVSREKKESFPLTVTSAQKNPTAFYLCASSYLSGQGNLGYTFGSGTRLTVV.